Sequencing of this T cell receptor beta chain was carried out in a study of T cells in Graves' hyperthyroidism and ophthalmopathy. The V end lost 2 bases, the J end lost 5 bases, and 10 bases lay between the germline ends. CDR3 size: 14 residues. The germline V gene has CDR1 SGHAT and CDR2 FQNNGV. The sample of blood was obtained at first hyperthyroidism diagnosis (before any ophthalmopathy symptoms). This clonotype was seen many times. There were TCR beta CDR3 regions amplified from RNA transcripts. The HTBI primer set drove a first-round RT-PCR of the TCR CDR3. Using its own MiXCR run on the multiplex PCR reads, TCRdb lists one record per CDR3 protein. This table has around 380,000 distinct CDR3 sequences, roughly 14% appearing once.

V is TRBV11-2 and J is TRBJ2-1; D is perhaps TRBD1 (5 bases). The sequenced material came from blood. The receptor's source is a man under 40 with Graves' hyperthyroidism that later progressed to Graves' ophthalmopathy. CDR3 sequence reads: CASSLYAGNNEQFF. The CDR3 DNA is TGTGCCAGCAGCTTATACGCAGGGAACAATGAGCAGTTCTTC.